The T cell receptor (beta chain) under discussion was sequenced for a study of patients and donors after allogeneic stem cell transplantation. Germline V CDR1 and CDR2: SGHTA, FQGNSA. V lost 4 bases, J lost 5 bases, and 7 bases stayed unmatched. This CDR3 region has 14 residues. MiXCR, applied by TCRdb to the RT-PCR reads, yields one record per CDR3 protein. Of 200,000 to 250,000 distinct CDR3 sequences in the sample, about 14% were seen once. This clonotype turned up a few times. The receptor comes from a human donor who was either an allogeneic HSCT recipient or a stem cell or donor lymphocyte infusion donor (not recorded which). It is not recorded whose cells these are; they may come from a transplant donor. The chain recombines TRBV7-2 with TRBJ2-7; 8 bases map to TRBD1. Source material: blood, either unsorted or a sorted T cell fraction (not recorded which). The CDR3 sequence: CASSSRTGSNEQYF. DNA of the CDR3: TGTGCCAGCAGCTCCCGGACAGGGTCGAACGAGCAGTACTTC.